Listed below are T cell receptor beta chains from one sample, sequenced in a study of blood T cell repertoires in COVID-19. Repertoires were generated with immunoSEQ multiplex PCR, while TCRdb's copy carries only in-frame clones and drops some. Of more than 200,000 clones in the sample, around 88% are singletons; the top ten hold nearly 2%. Material for sequencing was peripheral blood. The receptors were gathered from a man younger than 40 with active or convalescent COVID-19. Each CDR3 is given with its conserved first and last residue. A D gene is named only where the DNA matches it firmly. Rows may omit the clone size; those that give it use once, few, many or a size class.

D: -
V: TRBV5-4
J: TRBJ2-5
size: -
DNA: TGTGCCAGCAGCTTGGGGGGAGAGGAGACCCAGTACTTC
CDR3: CASSLGGEETQYF

D: TRBD2
V: TRBV4-2
J: TRBJ2-3
size: -
DNA: TGTGCCAGCAGCCAAGCGGCGGGGGGGACTAGCACAGATACGCAGTATTTT
CDR3: CASSQAAGGTSTDTQYF

D: -
V: TRBV7-9
J: TRBJ1-2
size: -
DNA: TGTGCCAGCAGCTTATTGGGGCACGCCTATGGCTACACCTTC
CDR3: CASSLLGHAYGYTF

D: -
V: TRBV10-3
J: TRBJ1-1
size: -
DNA: TGTGCCACCCAAACGGGGGAGAACACTGAAGCTTTCTTT
CDR3: CATQTGENTEAFF

D: -
V: TRBV30
J: TRBJ2-2
size: -
DNA: TGTGCCTGGAGTGAACAGAGCACCGGGGAGCTGTTTTTT
CDR3: CAWSEQSTGELFF

D: TRBD1
V: TRBV2
J: TRBJ2-7
size: -
DNA: TGTGCCAGCAGTGAAAGTCTAACGATTGGACAGGGGGGACGAGTCTCCTACGAGCAGTACTTC
CDR3: CASSESLTIGQGGRVSYEQYF

D: -
V: TRBV19
J: TRBJ2-7
size: -
DNA: TGTGCCAGTAGTGGAGGAACGGAGGGGGCCCGCTACGAGCAGTACTTC
CDR3: CASSGGTEGARYEQYF

D: TRBD2
V: TRBV5-5
J: TRBJ2-5
size: -
DNA: TGTGCCAGCAGCTTTTTGGGGACTAGCGGGGGTTCAGAGACCCAGTACTTC
CDR3: CASSFLGTSGGSETQYF

D: -
V: TRBV2
J: TRBJ1-4
size: -
DNA: TGTGCCAGCAGTGAAAATGCAAGGGGGAGATATGCAACTAATGAAAAACTGTTTTTT
CDR3: CASSENARGRYATNEKLFF

D: -
V: TRBV6-5
J: TRBJ1-6
size: -
DNA: TGTGCCAGCTATCATCGGGATTCACCCCTCCACTTT
CDR3: CASYHRDSPLHF

D: -
V: TRBV4-1
J: TRBJ1-2
size: -
DNA: TGCGCCAGCAGCCAAGATACCCTAACCGGGGGCTACACCTTC
CDR3: CASSQDTLTGGYTF

D: TRBD1
V: TRBV27
J: TRBJ2-7
size: -
DNA: TGTGCCAGCAGCCACGGGACAGCAAAGTACGAGCAGTACTTC
CDR3: CASSHGTAKYEQYF

D: -
V: TRBV15
J: TRBJ2-6
size: few
DNA: TGTGCCACCAGCAGAGATCGGGGCTCTGGGGCCAACGTCCTGACTTTC
CDR3: CATSRDRGSGANVLTF

D: TRBD2
V: TRBV4-1
J: TRBJ2-2
size: -
DNA: TGCGCCAGCAGCCCCCCCGCGAGCGGGGGCCCCGGCGGGGAGCTGTTTTTT
CDR3: CASSPPASGGPGGELFF

D: TRBD1
V: TRBV19
J: TRBJ1-5
size: once
DNA: TGTGCCAGTAGTGCCGACAGGGAATCGGTGCCCCAGCATTTT
CDR3: CASSADRESVPQHF

D: TRBD1
V: TRBV18
J: TRBJ1-5
size: -
DNA: TGTGCCAGCACAATACAGGGGTTGGATCAGCCCCAGCATTTT
CDR3: CASTIQGLDQPQHF

D: TRBD1
V: TRBV4-3
J: TRBJ1-2
size: -
DNA: TGCGCCAGCAGCCAACTGACAGGGGGCTATGGCTACACCTTC
CDR3: CASSQLTGGYGYTF

D: -
V: TRBV30
J: TRBJ1-3
size: -
DNA: TGTGCCTGGAGTGTTGTGCGGAACACCATATATTTT
CDR3: CAWSVVRNTIYF